This TCR beta chain emerged from a study of blood T cell repertoires in COVID-19. The cohort comprised adults aged about 18 to 90 years residing in about two dozen US areas. How the authors handled the data: For nucleated cells, counts were estimated from reference gene primer amplification. Here immunoSEQ multiplex PCR was the method, and the copy in TCRdb shows in-frame clones only, minus some. V, J and clone size are those of that table, while D and trimming were read from the DNA. The table lists over 200,000 clones, about 80% of them singletons. The germline V gene encodes CDR1 SNHLY and CDR2 FYNNEI. This CDR3 region has 15 residues. V was clipped by 3 bases and J by 4 bases; unmatched bases: 4.

The sequence came from a man aged 55-75 years who had recovered from COVID-19. This chain links TRBV2 with TRBJ2-1; 9 bases map to TRBD2. The sequenced sample was PBMCs or T cells enriched from blood (not recorded which). The CDR3 here is CASSDPGLAYNEQFF. In nucleotides, the CDR3 is TGTGCCAGCAGTGATCCGGGACTAGCTTACAATGAGCAGTTCTTC.